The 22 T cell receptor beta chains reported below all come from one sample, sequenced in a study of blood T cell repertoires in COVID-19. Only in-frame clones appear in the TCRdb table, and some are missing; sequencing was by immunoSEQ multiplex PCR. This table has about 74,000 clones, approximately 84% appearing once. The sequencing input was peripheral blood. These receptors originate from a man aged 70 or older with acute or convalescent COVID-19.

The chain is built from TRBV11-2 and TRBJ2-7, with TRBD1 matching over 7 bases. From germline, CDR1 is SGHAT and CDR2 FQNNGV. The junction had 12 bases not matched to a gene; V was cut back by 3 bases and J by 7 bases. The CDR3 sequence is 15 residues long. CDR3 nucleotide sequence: TGTGCCAGCAGCTTTACAGGGGCCCTTTTCGGGGAGCAGTACTTC. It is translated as CASSFTGALFGEQYF.

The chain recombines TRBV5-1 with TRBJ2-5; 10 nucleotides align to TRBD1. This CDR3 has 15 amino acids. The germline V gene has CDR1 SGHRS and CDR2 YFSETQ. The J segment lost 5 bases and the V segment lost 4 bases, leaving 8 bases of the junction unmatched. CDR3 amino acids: CASSAGQGGRETQYF. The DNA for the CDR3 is TGCGCCAGCAGCGCCGGACAGGGGGGCCGTGAGACCCAGTACTTC.

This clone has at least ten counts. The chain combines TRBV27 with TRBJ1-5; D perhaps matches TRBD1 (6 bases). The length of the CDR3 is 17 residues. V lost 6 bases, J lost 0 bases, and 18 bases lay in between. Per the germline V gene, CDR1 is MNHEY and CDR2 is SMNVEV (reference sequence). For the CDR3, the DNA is TGTGCCAGCAGCAACAGGGCCACGCTCTATAGCAATCAGCCCCAGCATTTT. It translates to CASSNRATLYSNQPQHF.

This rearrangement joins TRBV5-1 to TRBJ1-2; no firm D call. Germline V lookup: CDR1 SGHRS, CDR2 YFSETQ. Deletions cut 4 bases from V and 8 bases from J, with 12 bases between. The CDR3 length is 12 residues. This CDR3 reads CASSEGTGGYTF. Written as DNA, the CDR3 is TGCGCCAGCAGCGAGGGCACGGGGGGCTACACCTTC.

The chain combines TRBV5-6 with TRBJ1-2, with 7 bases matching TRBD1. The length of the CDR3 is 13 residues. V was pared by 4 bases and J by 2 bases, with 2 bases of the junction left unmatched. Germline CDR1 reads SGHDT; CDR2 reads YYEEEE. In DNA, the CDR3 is TGTGCCAGCAGCCCGGGACAGAACTATGGCTACACCTTC. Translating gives CASSPGQNYGYTF. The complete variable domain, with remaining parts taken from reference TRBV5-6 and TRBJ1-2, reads DAGVTQSPTHLIKTRGQQVTLRCSPKSGHDTVSWYQQALGQGPQFIFQYYEEEERQRGNFPDRFSGHQFPNYSSELNVNALLLGDSALYLCASSPGQNYGYTFGSGTRLTVV.

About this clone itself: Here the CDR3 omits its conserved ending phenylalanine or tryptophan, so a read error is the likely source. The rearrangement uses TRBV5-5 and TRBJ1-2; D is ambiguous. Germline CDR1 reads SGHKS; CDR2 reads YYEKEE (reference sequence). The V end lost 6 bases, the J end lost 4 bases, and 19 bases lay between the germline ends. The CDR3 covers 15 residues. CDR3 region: CASILCPRKTYGYTL. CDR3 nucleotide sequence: TGTGCCAGCATACTATGTCCGCGAAAGACCTATGGCTACACCCTC.

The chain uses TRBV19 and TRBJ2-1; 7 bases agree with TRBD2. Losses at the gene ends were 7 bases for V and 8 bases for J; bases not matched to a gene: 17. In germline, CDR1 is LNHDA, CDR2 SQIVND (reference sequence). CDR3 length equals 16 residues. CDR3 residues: CASTLWASGPRDEQFF. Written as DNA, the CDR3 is TGTGCCAGTACCTTATGGGCTAGCGGTCCTAGAGATGAGCAGTTCTTC.

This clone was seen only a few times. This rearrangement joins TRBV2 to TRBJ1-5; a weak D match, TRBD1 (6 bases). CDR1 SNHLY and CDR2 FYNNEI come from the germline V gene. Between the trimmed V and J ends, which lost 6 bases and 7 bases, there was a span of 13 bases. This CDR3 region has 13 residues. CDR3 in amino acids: CASRGGQPQPQHF. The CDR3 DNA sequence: TGTGCCAGCAGGGGGGGGCAGCCACAGCCCCAGCATTTT.

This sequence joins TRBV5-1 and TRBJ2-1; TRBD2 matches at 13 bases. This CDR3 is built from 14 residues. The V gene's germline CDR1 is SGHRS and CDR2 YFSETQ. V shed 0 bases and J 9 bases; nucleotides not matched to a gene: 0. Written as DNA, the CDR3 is TGCGCCAGCAGCTTGGGACTAGCGGGGGGTGAGCAGTTCTTC. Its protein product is CASSLGLAGGEQFF.

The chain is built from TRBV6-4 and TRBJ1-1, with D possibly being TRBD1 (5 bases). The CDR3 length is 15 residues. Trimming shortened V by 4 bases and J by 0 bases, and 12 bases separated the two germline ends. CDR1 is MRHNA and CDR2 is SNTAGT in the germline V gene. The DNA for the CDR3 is TGTGCCAGCAGTGTGACAGTAGGCATGAACACTGAAGCTTTCTTT. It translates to CASSVTVGMNTEAFF.

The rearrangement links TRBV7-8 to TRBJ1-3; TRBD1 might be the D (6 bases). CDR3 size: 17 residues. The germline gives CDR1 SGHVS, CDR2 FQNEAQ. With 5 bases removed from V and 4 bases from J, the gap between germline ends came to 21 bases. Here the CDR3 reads CASSPDRPITLGNTIYF. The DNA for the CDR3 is TGTGCCAGCAGCCCTGACAGGCCGATAACGTTGGGAAACACCATATATTTT.

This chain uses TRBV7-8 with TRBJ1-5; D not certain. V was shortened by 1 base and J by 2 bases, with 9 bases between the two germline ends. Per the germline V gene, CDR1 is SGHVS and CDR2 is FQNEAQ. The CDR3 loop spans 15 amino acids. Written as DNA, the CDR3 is TGTGCCAGCAGCTTAGTGTTCGGTGGCAATCAGCCCCAGCATTTT. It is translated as CASSLVFGGNQPQHF.

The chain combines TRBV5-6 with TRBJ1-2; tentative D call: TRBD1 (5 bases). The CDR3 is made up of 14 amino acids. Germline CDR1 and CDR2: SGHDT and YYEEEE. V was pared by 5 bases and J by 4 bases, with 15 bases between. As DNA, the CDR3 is TGTGCCAGCAGAAGGCCAGGACAAGCCTATGGCTACACCTTC. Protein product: CASRRPGQAYGYTF.

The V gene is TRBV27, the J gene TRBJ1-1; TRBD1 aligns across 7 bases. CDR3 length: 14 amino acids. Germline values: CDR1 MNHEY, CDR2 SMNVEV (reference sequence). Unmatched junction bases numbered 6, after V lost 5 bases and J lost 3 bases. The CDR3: CASSTTQGYTEAFF. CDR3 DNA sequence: TGTGCCAGCAGTACCACACAGGGGTACACTGAAGCTTTCTTT.

This CDR3 is CASRGPGREVVGYTF. The CDR3 DNA follows: TGTGCCAGCAGGGGCCCGGGCAGGGAAGTCGTTGGCTACACCTTC. The chain uses TRBV2 and TRBJ1-2; TRBD1 might be the D (5 bases). Germline CDR1 is SNHLY and CDR2 is FYNNEI. With 6 bases removed from V and 7 bases from J, the gap between germline ends came to 21 bases. CDR3 length: 15 amino acids.

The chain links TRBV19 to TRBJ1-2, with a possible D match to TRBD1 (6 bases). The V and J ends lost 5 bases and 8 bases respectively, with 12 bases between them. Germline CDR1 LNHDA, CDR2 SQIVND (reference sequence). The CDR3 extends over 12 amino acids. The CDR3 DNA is TGTGCCAGTAGTGTAGCAGGGGACGGCTACACCTTC. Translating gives CASSVAGDGYTF. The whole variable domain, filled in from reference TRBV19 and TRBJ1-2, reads DGGITQSPKYLFRKEGQNVTLSCEQNLNHDAMYWYRQDPGQGLRLIYYSQIVNDFQKGDIAEGYSVSREKKESFPLTVTSAQKNPTAFYLCASSVAGDGYTFGSGTRLTVV.

The CDR3, as DNA: TGTGCCAGCAGCTTAGCCTCGGGACAGGGGGCCCAGCCCCAGCATTTT. This encodes CASSLASGQGAQPQHF. The rearrangement links TRBV7-9 to TRBJ1-5; 12 bases agree with TRBD1. Unmatched junction bases numbered 4, after V lost 0 bases and J lost 7 bases. CDR1 is SEHNR and CDR2 is FQNEAQ in the germline V gene (reference sequence). The CDR3 is 16 amino acids.

The CDR3 nucleotides are TGTGCCAGCAGAGCCTGGGATCAGCGGCTATACGAGCAGTACTTC. Encoded protein: CASRAWDQRLYEQYF. The chain employs TRBV6-5 and TRBJ2-7; D possibly corresponds to TRBD2 (5 bases). From germline, CDR1 is MNHEY and CDR2 SVGAGI. Deletions cut 6 bases from V and 4 bases from J, with 19 bases between. This CDR3 contains 15 residues.

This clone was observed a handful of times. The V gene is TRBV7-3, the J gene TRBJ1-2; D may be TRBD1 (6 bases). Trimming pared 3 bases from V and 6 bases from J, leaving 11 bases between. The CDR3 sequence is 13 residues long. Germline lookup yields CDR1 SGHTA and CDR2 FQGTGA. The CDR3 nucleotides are TGTGCCAGCAGCTTCCGCAGGGGTGATGGCTACACCTTC. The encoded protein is CASSFRRGDGYTF.

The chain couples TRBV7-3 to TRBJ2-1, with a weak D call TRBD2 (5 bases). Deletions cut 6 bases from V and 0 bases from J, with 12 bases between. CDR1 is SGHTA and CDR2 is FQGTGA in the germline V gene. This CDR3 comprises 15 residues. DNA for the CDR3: TGTGCCAGCAGTACCCGGGGTAGCTCCTACAATGAGCAGTTCTTC. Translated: CASSTRGSSYNEQFF.

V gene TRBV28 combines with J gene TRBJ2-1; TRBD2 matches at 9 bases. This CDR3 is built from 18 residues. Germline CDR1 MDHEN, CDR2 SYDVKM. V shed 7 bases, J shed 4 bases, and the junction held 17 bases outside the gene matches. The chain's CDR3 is CASNLGGLAGRLYNEQFF. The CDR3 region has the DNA TGTGCCAGCAATCTGGGCGGGCTAGCGGGACGGTTATACAATGAGCAGTTCTTC. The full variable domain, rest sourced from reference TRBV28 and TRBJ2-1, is DVKVTQSSRYLVKRTGEKVFLECVQDMDHENMFWYRQDPGLGLRLIYFSYDVKMKEKGDIPEGYSVSREKKERFSLILESASTNQTSMYLCASNLGGLAGRLYNEQFFGPGTRLTVL.

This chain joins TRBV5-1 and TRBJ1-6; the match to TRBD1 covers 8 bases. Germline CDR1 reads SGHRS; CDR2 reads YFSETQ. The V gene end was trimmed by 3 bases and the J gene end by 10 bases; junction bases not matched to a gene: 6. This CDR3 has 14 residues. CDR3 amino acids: CASSSDRAGSPLHF. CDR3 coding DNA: TGCGCCAGCAGCTCGGACAGGGCTGGGTCACCCCTCCACTTT.